This TCR beta chain was retrieved from a study of technical replicates of blood from a few donors. V lost 9 bases, J lost 5 bases, and 7 bases stayed unmatched. Germline lookup yields CDR1 MDHEN and CDR2 SYDVKM. This CDR3 is 13 amino acids long. Clones were sequenced by immunoSEQ multiplex PCR, and TCRdb holds only the in-frame ones, with some missing. Here the sample spans some 70,000 clones, about 90% being singletons. The TCR was taken from a human donor in good health. Sequenced input: T cells isolated from PBMCs. This sequence joins TRBV28 and TRBJ2-7; 10 bases agree with TRBD2. The CDR3 loop is CASRASGSHEQYF. CDR3 nucleotide sequence: TGTGCCAGTCGAGCTAGCGGGAGCCACGAGCAGTACTTC.